These 17 T cell receptor beta chains share one sample of origin, sequenced in a study of control samples from healthy donors and cancer patients. Only in-frame clones appear in the TCRdb table, and some are missing; sequencing was by immunoSEQ multiplex PCR. The sample has more than 100,000 clones, around 92% seen once; the top ten hold just over 7.5%. The sequencing sample was made of PBMCs. These receptors all stem from a middle-aged man with head and neck cancer.

This sequence joins TRBV29-1 and TRBJ2-3; D is perhaps TRBD2 (5 bases). V shed 6 bases and J shed 0 bases, with 16 bases lying between them. This CDR3 has 15 residues. Germline-derived CDR1 and CDR2 are SQVTM and ANQGSEA. The DNA for the CDR3 is TGCAGCGTCGCGCGGGTCATTTCTAGCACAGATACGCAGTATTTT. This translates into CSVARVISSTDTQYF.

The chain recombines TRBV24-1 with TRBJ2-1, with 9 bases lining up with TRBD2. With 4 bases clipped from V and 6 bases from J, the junction kept 12 bases outside the gene matches. This CDR3 is 17 amino acids long. Germline V gene sequence: CDR1 KGHDR, CDR2 SFDVKD. This chain's CDR3 is CATSEPLPGLATNEQFF. Here the CDR3 DNA reads TGTGCCACCAGTGAACCTTTACCGGGACTAGCAACCAATGAGCAGTTCTTC.

The chain is built from TRBV24-1 and TRBJ2-1; D is possibly TRBD1 or TRBD2 (9 bases each). The CDR3 covers 20 residues. V dropped 6 bases and J dropped 5 bases, with 31 bases sitting between them. Germline values: CDR1 KGHDR, CDR2 SFDVKD. CDR3 residues: CATSQDSGTGSLAGHNEQFF. CDR3 DNA sequence: TGTGCCACCAGTCAGGACTCGGGGACAGGGTCGCTAGCGGGACACAATGAGCAGTTCTTC.

The rearrangement uses TRBV7-2 and TRBJ2-7, with TRBD2 identical over 13 bases. This CDR3 region has 14 residues. The germline V gene encodes CDR1 SGHTA and CDR2 FQGNSA. V shed 7 bases, J shed 5 bases, and the junction held 5 bases outside the gene matches. CDR3 nucleotides: TGTGCCAGCACTTCCGGGACTAGCGGGAACGAGCAGTACTTC. Protein sequence: CASTSGTSGNEQYF.

The chain employs TRBV29-1 and TRBJ2-4; 8 nucleotides match TRBD1. This CDR3 contains 15 residues. Germline-derived CDR1 and CDR2 are SQVTM and ANQGSEA. Germline trimming cut 0 bases from V and 6 bases from J; bases unmatched to any gene: 7. The CDR3 region is CSVEDWQGAPNIQYF. CDR3 DNA: TGCAGCGTTGAAGATTGGCAGGGGGCCCCAAACATTCAGTACTTC.

The chain links TRBV6-1 to TRBJ2-3; 12 bases agree with TRBD2. The CDR3 spans 17 residues. V was pared by 1 base and J by 3 bases, with 5 bases of the junction left unmatched. Germline loops: CDR1 MNHNS, CDR2 SASEGT. The CDR3 DNA reads TGTGCCAGCAGTGAAGTGACTAGCGGGAGAAGGACAGATACGCAGTATTTT. Protein product: CASSEVTSGRRTDTQYF.

CDR3 amino acids: CASSQEGGGEQYF. The CDR3 nucleotides are TGTGCCAGCAGCCAAGAGGGAGGGGGCGAGCAGTACTTC. V usage is TRBV3-1 (or the pseudogene TRBV3-2) and J usage is TRBJ2-7, with TRBD2 as a possible D gene (7 bases). Per germline, CDR1 LGHDT and CDR2 YNNKEL (reference sequence). CDR3 length: 13 amino acids. Trimming cost V 0 bases and J 6 bases, with 9 bases left between them.

This chain uses TRBV29-1 with TRBJ1-1; TRBD1 aligns across 9 bases. Germline CDR1 reads SQVTM; CDR2 reads ANQGSEA. The CDR3 spans 14 residues. V trimming: 7 bases; J trimming: 3 bases; junction bases outside the gene matches: 9. The CDR3 nucleotides read TGCAGCGCCTCAGAACAGGGGGCAGACACTGAAGCTTTCTTT. This sequence encodes CSASEQGADTEAFF.

This chain links TRBV19 with TRBJ2-1, with D possibly TRBD2 on 5 matching bases. The V end was cut by 0 bases, the J end by 4 bases, with 10 bases between. CDR3 length: 15 residues. Germline CDR1 LNHDA, CDR2 SQIVND (reference sequence). This CDR3 is CASSIDISGYNEQFF. The CDR3 DNA reads as TGTGCCAGTAGTATAGATATCAGCGGTTACAATGAGCAGTTCTTC.

The rearrangement links TRBV25-1 to TRBJ2-6, with D unresolved. The V gene's germline CDR1 is MGHDK and CDR2 SYGVNS. Trimming took off 3 bases at V and 1 base at J, with 10 bases between the two ends. This CDR3 is built from 16 residues. This chain's CDR3 is CASSDPHLSGANVLTF. CDR3 sequence (DNA): TGTGCCAGCAGTGATCCACACTTATCTGGGGCCAACGTCCTGACTTTC.

The chain recombines TRBV6-5 with TRBJ2-1, with 7 bases matching TRBD1. V shed 8 bases, J shed 9 bases, and the junction held 16 bases outside the gene matches. This CDR3 comprises 15 residues. The germline CDR1 and CDR2 sequences are MNHEY and SVGAGI. Here the CDR3 DNA reads TGTGCCAGCCGGCGGGCCCCCGTGGGACAGAGTGAGCAGTTCTTC. This encodes CASRRAPVGQSEQFF.

V and J are TRBV9 and TRBJ2-1, with D possibly matching TRBD2 (5 bases). Trimming pared 0 bases from V and 9 bases from J, leaving 10 bases between. Germline CDR1 is SGDLS and CDR2 is YYNGEE. CDR3 size: 13 residues. In DNA, the CDR3 is TGTGCCAGCAGCGTAGGGATTCGGGGTGAGCAGTTCTTC. This codes for CASSVGIRGEQFF.

The chain uses TRBV6-5 and TRBJ1-5; 9 nucleotides agree with TRBD1. Germline V CDR1 and CDR2: MNHEY, SVGAGI. The CDR3 length is 14 residues. Trimming at V came to 8 bases and at J to 7 bases, leaving 9 bases not matched to a gene. CDR3: CASVRDREKQPQHF. For the CDR3, the DNA is TGTGCCAGCGTTAGGGACAGGGAGAAACAGCCCCAGCATTTT.

The chain links TRBV19 to TRBJ1-2; TRBD1 might be the D (5 bases). The CDR3 loop spans 14 amino acids. Germline values: CDR1 LNHDA, CDR2 SQIVND (reference sequence). V lost 11 bases and J 8 bases, leaving 24 bases between the germline ends. For the CDR3, the DNA is TGTGCCTGCCGACCCGGGACGCTCTCGTGGGGCTACACCTTC. Its protein is CACRPGTLSWGYTF. Full variable domain (remainder filled in from reference TRBV19 and TRBJ1-2): DGGITQSPKYLFRKEGQNVTLSCEQNLNHDAMYWYRQDPGQGLRLIYYSQIVNDFQKGDIAEGYSVSREKKESFPLTVTSAQKNPTAFYLCACRPGTLSWGYTFGSGTRLTVV.

The rearrangement uses TRBV2 and TRBJ2-1; 7 bases line up with TRBD2. V was pared by 7 bases and J by 0 bases, with 9 bases of the junction left unmatched. CDR1 and CDR2 from the germline V gene are SNHLY and FYNNEI. The CDR3 contains 16 residues. CDR3 sequence: CASITSASSSYNEQFF. CDR3 nucleotides: TGTGCCAGCATCACTAGCGCCTCAAGCTCCTACAATGAGCAGTTCTTC.

This rearrangement joins TRBV10-3 to TRBJ2-1, with TRBD2 matching 7 bases. The germline V gene has CDR1 ENHRY and CDR2 SYGVKD. The trim removed 8 bases at V and 8 bases at J, leaving 6 bases unmatched. CDR3 length: 12 amino acids. Written as DNA, the CDR3 is TGTGCCATCTCCGGGACTACGGATGAGCAGTTCTTC. As protein: CAISGTTDEQFF.

This chain joins TRBV10-3 and TRBJ1-2; 7 bases fit TRBD1. The V gene end was trimmed by 7 bases and the J gene end by 6 bases; junction bases not matched to a gene: 17. Germline assignment: CDR1 ENHRY and CDR2 SYGVKD. This CDR3 has 16 amino acids. CDR3 loop: CAITPRQGWELNGYTF. The CDR3 region has the DNA TGTGCCATCACCCCACGACAGGGTTGGGAATTGAATGGCTACACCTTC.